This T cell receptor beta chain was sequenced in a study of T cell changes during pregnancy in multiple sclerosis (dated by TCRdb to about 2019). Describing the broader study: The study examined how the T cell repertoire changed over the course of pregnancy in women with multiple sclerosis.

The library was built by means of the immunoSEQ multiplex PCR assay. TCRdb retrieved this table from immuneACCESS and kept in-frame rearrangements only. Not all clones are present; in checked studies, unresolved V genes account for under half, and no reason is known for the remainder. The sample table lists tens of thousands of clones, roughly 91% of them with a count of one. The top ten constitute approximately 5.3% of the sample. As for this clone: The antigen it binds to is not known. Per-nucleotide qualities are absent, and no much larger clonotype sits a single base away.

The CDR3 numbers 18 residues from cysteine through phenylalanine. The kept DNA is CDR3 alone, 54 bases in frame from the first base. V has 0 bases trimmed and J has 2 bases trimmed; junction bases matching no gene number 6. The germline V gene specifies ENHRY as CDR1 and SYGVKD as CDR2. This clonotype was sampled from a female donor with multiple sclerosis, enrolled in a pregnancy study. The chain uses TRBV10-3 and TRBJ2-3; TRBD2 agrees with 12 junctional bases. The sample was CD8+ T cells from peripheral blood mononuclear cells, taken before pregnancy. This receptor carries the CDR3 CAISESMRTSGDTDTQYF. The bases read TGTGCCATCAGTGAGTCTATGAGGACTAGCGGGGACACAGATACGCAGTATTTT.